This section outlines one T cell receptor (beta chain) sequence together with its context. The junction and the germline gene differ at one end; a read error may be behind it. This sample is drawn from a study of long-term antiretroviral therapy in people with HIV. Researchers report immunoSEQ v3.0 was run at survey level. Sequencing set out to capture about 35,000-55,000 T-cell genomes per sample. TCRdb keeps only in-frame clones here, not all; method: immunoSEQ multiplex PCR. The repertoire holds tens of thousands of clones, approximately 84% seen once, with more than 0.9% in the top ten. Germline V gives CDR1 SGHAT, CDR2 FQNNGV. This CDR3 comprises 14 residues.

This receptor was taken from a man aged 50-59 years with HIV. This sample comprised unsorted PBMCs, obtained 2 years after starting antiretroviral therapy. The chain carries TRBV11-2 and TRBJ2-7; D possibly corresponds to TRBD2 (5 bases). CDR3 DNA sequence: TGTGCCAGCAGCCCTCAGGCGGACTCCCACGAGCAGTACTTC. Protein product: CASSPQADSHEQYF.